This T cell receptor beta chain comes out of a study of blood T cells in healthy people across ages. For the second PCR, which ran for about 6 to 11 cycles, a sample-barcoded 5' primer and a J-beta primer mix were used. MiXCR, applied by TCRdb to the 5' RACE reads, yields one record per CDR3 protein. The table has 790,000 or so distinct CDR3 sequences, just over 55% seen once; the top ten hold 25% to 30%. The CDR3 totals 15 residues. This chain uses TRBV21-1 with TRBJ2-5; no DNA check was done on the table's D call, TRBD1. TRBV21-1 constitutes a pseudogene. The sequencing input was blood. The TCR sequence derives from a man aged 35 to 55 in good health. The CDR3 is CASSKRQGIWETQYF. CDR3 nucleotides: TGTGCCAGCAGCAAACGACAGGGGATATGGGAGACCCAGTACTTC.